Detailed here is one T cell receptor (beta chain). CDR1 and CDR2 from the germline V gene are GTSNPN and SVGIG (reference sequence). The CDR3 totals 15 residues. Trimming took off 0 bases at V and 3 bases at J, with 13 bases between the two ends. This specimen belongs to a study of CD8 T cells in Susac syndrome. TEMRA cells were FACS-enriched and CD8+ and CD4+ T cells negatively isolated. Random hexamers primed reverse transcription of about 0.45 to 1 ug RNA. MiXCR was run by TCRdb on the immunoSEQ multiplex PCR reads, yielding one entry per CDR3 protein. Here the sample spans roughly 180,000 distinct CDR3 sequences, about 93% being singletons.

The chain has TRBV30 and TRBJ2-3, with unresolved D. What was sequenced was CD4+ T cells from PBMCs. The sequence came from a human donor with multiple sclerosis. CDR3: CAWSVTQLGTDTQYF. The DNA for the CDR3 is TGTGCCTGGAGTGTAACACAGCTTGGAACAGATACGCAGTATTTT.